This is a list of T cell receptor beta chains from one sample in a study of cytotoxic CD8 clonotypes in ibrutinib-treated CLL. Profiling relied on immunoSEQ multiplex PCR, and the TCRdb table lists in-frame clones only, not all of them. This table has about 9,400 clones, around 60% appearing once. The specimen was PBMCs, collected before ibrutinib treatment. All receptors come from a human donor with chronic lymphocytic leukemia. Each CDR3 is given with its conserved first and last residue. D genes are given only for firm matches. Size tells how often a clone was seen (once, few, many) or the class of an expanded clone, and some rows leave it out.

DNA	CDR3	V	length	D	J	size
TGTGCCACCAGCAGAGATCTCGGGGTGGCGGGTAAGAACACTGAAGCTTTCTTT	CATSRDLGVAGKNTEAFF	TRBV15	18	NA	TRBJ1-1	NA
TGTGCCAGCAGTTGGTATACCGAGCAGTACTTC	CASSWYTEQYF	TRBV6-5	11	NA	TRBJ2-7	few
TGTGCCAGCAACCACAGGGTCGGAAACACCATATATTTT	CASNHRVGNTIYF	TRBV5-6	13	NA	TRBJ1-3	few
TGTGCCTGGAGCCGCGACAGGGCCCTGAGGTTGGGCTACACCTTC	CAWSRDRALRLGYTF	TRBV30	15	TRBD1	TRBJ1-2	once
TGTGCCAGCAGTTTTGTAGCGGGAGTCCGAGATACGCAGTATTTT	CASSFVAGVRDTQYF	TRBV6-5	15	TRBD2	TRBJ2-3	NA
TGCAGCGCCGGGACGGGGGCGAAGGCCGGGGAGCTGTTTTTT	CSAGTGAKAGELFF	TRBV29-1	14	NA	TRBJ2-2	NA
TGTGCCAGCAGTGGTTGGACAGGGGTCTCACCCCTCCACTTT	CASSGWTGVSPLHF	TRBV2	14	TRBD1	TRBJ1-6	once
TGTGCCAGCAGTTTTCTTGGAGGAAATATCGATACGCAGTATTTT	CASSFLGGNIDTQYF	TRBV28	15	NA	TRBJ2-3	NA
TGTGCCAGCAGTGAAGCGTCACTGCCCAAAAACATTCAGTACTTC	CASSEASLPKNIQYF	TRBV6-1	15	NA	TRBJ2-4	NA
TGTGCCAGTAGTTTGAGTCACACTGAAGCTTTCTTT	CASSLSHTEAFF	TRBV19	12	NA	TRBJ1-1	NA
TGTGCCAGCAGCTTATTGATGGGAGCCTCTGGGGCCAACGTCCTGACTTTC	CASSLLMGASGANVLTF	TRBV7-3	17	NA	TRBJ2-6	NA
TGCGCCAGCAGACTTATAAATGAGCAGTTCTTC	CASRLINEQFF	TRBV5-1	11	NA	TRBJ2-1	NA
TGTGCCACCAGCAAGGGGGTTCCACCCCATGAGCAGTTCTTC	CATSKGVPPHEQFF	TRBV15	14	NA	TRBJ2-1	NA
TGTGCCAGCAAGATTACAGGGGGCGGCACTGAAGCTTTCTTT	CASKITGGGTEAFF	TRBV6-1	14	TRBD1	TRBJ1-1	NA
TGTGCCTGGAGTGTAAGTTACGGTAAAGCTAACTATGGCTACACCTTC	CAWSVSYGKANYGYTF	TRBV30	16	NA	TRBJ1-2	NA
TGTGCCAGTACCGCCGGGACTAGCTCGGAGACCCAGTACTTC	CASTAGTSSETQYF	TRBV6-1	14	TRBD2	TRBJ2-5	few
TGTGCCAGCTCACCACAGGGAATGGACACCGGGGAGCTGTTTTTT	CASSPQGMDTGELFF	TRBV18	15	NA	TRBJ2-2	NA
TGTGCCAGCAGCCCCGGGCCCGGTGGGTATGGCTACACCTTC	CASSPGPGGYGYTF	TRBV7-3	14	NA	TRBJ1-2	NA
TGTGCCAGCAGGCGACAGGGGGCAGGCGGCTACACCTTC	CASRRQGAGGYTF	TRBV6-5	13	TRBD1	TRBJ1-2	NA
TGTGCCAGTAGTGTGATGAACACTGAAGCTTTCTTT	CASSVMNTEAFF	TRBV19	12	NA	TRBJ1-1	NA
TGTGCCAGCTCTCCCAGGACTAGCGGGAAATTGAATGAGCAGTTCTTC	CASSPRTSGKLNEQFF	TRBV18	16	TRBD2	TRBJ2-1	NA
TGTGCCAGCAGCTTGGGGGGAAACACAGATACGCAGTATTTT	CASSLGGNTDTQYF	TRBV5-8	14	NA	TRBJ2-3	NA
TGTGCCAGCAGCGAAGGGACTAGCGGATACCCTAGCACAGATACGCAGTATTTT	CASSEGTSGYPSTDTQYF	TRBV5-4	18	TRBD2	TRBJ2-3	once
TGTGCCAGCAGACTGCCTAAACCGGGACAGTCCTTTTATAGCAATCAGCCCCAGCATTTT	CASRLPKPGQSFYSNQPQHF	TRBV2	20	TRBD1	TRBJ1-5	NA
TGCAGCGTTCAGCAGGGGGGAACCGGGGAGCTGTTTTTT	CSVQQGGTGELFF	TRBV29-1	13	NA	TRBJ2-2	NA
TGTGCCAGCAGCTTACTGGGGACAGGGGTCGACACTGAAGCTTTCTTT	CASSLLGTGVDTEAFF	TRBV7-3	16	TRBD1	TRBJ1-1	NA
TGTGCCAGCAGCTGGACTCCCCGGAGGGAAAAACTGTTTTTT	CASSWTPRREKLFF	TRBV28	14	NA	TRBJ1-4	NA
TGTGCCAGCAGCCGGGACAGAGGTGGGCAGCCCCAGCATTTT	CASSRDRGGQPQHF	TRBV4-2	14	TRBD1	TRBJ1-5	NA
TGTGCCACCAGCAGAGCAAGAGACGGGGGCGGAGGCTACACCTTC	CATSRARDGGGGYTF	TRBV15	15	NA	TRBJ1-2	NA
TGCGCCAGCAGCTTGGAGGACATACTAGATACGCAGTATTTT	CASSLEDILDTQYF	TRBV5-1	14	NA	TRBJ2-3	NA
TGTGCCAGCTCACGGGGAGGGAGCAATCAGCCCCAGCATTTT	CASSRGGSNQPQHF	TRBV18	14	NA	TRBJ1-5	NA
TGTGCCAGCAGCGGAAATGCAGATACGCAGTATTTT	CASSGNADTQYF	TRBV4-2	12	NA	TRBJ2-3	few
TGTGCCACCAGCAGAGATGCGGGACTTCTTTTCTACGAGCAGTACTTC	CATSRDAGLLFYEQYF	TRBV15	16	NA	TRBJ2-7	few
TGTGCCACCAGCAACCGGGACAGCGCCTATGGCTACACCTTC	CATSNRDSAYGYTF	TRBV15	14	TRBD1	TRBJ1-2	NA
TGTGCCAGCAGTAAATCGAACACCGGGGAGCTGTTTTTT	CASSKSNTGELFF	TRBV2	13	NA	TRBJ2-2	medium-sized
TGCGCCAGCAGCTTTCTAGCGGGAGACCCCTACGAGCAGTACTTC	CASSFLAGDPYEQYF	TRBV5-1	15	TRBD2	TRBJ2-7	NA
TGTGCCAGCCGGTGGGGACTAGCGGGAGGTAATGAGCAGTTCTTC	CASRWGLAGGNEQFF	TRBV2	15	TRBD2	TRBJ2-1	NA
TGTGCCAGCAGTCTGACCGGGAGCTACGAGCAGTACTTC	CASSLTGSYEQYF	TRBV6-5	13	NA	TRBJ2-7	NA
TGTGCCAGTAGTTCCGACAGATTCGAGCCCCAGCATTTT	CASSSDRFEPQHF	TRBV19	13	NA	TRBJ1-5	few